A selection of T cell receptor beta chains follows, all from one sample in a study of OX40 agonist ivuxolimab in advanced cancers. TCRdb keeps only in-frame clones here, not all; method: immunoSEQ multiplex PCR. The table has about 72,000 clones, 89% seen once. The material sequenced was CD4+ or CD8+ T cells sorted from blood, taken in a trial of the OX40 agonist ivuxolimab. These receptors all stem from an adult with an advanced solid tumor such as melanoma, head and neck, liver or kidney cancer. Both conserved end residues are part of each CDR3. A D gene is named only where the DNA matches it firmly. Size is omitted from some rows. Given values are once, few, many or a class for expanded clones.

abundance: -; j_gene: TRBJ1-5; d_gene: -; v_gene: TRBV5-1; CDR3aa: CASRLLPEYQPQHF
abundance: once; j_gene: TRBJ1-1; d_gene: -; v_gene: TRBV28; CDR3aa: CASSFPGVEAFF
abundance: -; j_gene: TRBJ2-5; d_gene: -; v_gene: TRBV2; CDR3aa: CASSENARGTQYF
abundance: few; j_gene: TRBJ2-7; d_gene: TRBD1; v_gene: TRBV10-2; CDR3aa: CASIGDRGYFYEQYF
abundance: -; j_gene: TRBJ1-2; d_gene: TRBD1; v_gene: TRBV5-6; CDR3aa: CASSLGGQAPVAGYTF
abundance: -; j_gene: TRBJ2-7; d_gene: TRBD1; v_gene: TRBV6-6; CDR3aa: CASTPRQGTTYEQYF
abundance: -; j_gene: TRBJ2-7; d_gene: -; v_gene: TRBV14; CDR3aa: CASSRYSSSYEQYF
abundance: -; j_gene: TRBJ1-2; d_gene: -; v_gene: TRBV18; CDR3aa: CASSPPRFYGYTF
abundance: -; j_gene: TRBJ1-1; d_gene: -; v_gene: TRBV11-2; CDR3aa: CASSLNLGNTEAFF
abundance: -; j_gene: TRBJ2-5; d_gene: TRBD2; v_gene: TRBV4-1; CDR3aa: CASSQERAGEQETQYF
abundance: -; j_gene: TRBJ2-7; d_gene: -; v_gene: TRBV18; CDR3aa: CASSPGTVDAYEQYF
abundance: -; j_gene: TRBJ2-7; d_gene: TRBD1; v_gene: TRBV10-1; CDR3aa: CASSEPGTGGTYEQYF
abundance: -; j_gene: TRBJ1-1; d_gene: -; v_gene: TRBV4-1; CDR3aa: CASLRVITSTEAFF
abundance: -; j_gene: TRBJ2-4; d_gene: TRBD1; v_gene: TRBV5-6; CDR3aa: CASSWTGEAKNIQYF
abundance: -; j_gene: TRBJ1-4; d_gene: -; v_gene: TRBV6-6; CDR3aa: CASRHRETREKLFF
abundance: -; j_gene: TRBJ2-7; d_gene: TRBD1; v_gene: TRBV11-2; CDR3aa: CASSLDLGWGQSLPSYEQYF
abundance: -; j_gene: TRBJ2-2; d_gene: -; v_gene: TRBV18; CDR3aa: CASSRQGPNTGELFF
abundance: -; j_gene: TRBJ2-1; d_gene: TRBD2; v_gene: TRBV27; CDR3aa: CASTSGFYGEQFF
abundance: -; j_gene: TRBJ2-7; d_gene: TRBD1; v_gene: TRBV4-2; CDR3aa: CASSQGTGQTYEQYF
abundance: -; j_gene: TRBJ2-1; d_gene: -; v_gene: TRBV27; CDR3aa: CASSLGVYNEQFF
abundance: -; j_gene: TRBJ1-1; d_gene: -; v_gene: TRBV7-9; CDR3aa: CASSREGNTEAFF
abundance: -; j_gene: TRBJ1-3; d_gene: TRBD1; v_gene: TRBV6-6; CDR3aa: CASNAQGAGNTIYF
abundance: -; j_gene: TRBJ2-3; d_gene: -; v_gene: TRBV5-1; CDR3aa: CASSNTGPDTQYF
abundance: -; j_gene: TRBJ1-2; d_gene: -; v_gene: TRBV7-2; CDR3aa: CASSPTNRVDGYTF
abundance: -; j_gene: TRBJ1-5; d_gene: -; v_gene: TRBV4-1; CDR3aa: CASSTRQESSFQPQHF
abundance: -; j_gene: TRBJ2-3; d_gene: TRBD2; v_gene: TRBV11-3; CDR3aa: CASSLVTPPSGGTDTQYF
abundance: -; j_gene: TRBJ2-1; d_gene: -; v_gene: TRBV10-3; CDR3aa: CAISGPYNEQFF
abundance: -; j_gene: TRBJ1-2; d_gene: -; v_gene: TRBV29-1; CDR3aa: CSVEKVNYGYTF
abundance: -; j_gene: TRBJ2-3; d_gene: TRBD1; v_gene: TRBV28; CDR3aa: CASSKGQSTDTQYF
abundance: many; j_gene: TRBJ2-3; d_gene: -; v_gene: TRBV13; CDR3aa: CASSPLGTRGTQYF
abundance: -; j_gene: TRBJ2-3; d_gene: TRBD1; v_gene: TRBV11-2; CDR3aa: CASSDRGFSTDTQYF
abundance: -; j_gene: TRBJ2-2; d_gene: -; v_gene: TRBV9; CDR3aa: CASSVGGGGMAGELFF
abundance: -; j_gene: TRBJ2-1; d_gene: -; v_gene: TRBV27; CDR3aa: CASSYSSLNEQFF
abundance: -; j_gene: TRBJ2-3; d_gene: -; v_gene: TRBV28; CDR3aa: CASRLDTLRGTQYF
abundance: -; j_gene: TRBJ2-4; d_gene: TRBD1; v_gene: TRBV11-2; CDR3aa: CASTRTGGTNIQYF
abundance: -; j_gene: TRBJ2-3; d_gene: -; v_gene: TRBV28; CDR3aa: CASSLGWGDTQYF
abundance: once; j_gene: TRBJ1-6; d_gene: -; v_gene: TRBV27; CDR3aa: CATQGSYNSPLHF
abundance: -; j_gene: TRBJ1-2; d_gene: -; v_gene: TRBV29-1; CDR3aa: CSSSEAGYGYTF
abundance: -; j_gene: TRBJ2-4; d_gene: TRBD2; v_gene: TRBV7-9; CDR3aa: CASSTLTSGPSKNIQYF
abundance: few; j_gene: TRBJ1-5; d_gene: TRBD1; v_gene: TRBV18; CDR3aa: CASSPTGNRNQPQHF
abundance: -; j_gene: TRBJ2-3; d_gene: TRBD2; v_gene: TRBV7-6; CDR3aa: CASSFLMSSGTDTQYF
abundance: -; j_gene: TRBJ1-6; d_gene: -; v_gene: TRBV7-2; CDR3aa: CASSLVSLSPLHF
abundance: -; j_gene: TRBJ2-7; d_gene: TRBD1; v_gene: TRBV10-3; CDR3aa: CAISKRQGAQHEQYF
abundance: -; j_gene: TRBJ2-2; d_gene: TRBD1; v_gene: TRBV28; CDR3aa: CASSFAGGATGELFF
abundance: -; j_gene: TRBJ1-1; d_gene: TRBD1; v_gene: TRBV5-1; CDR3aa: CASSQGTVNTEAFF
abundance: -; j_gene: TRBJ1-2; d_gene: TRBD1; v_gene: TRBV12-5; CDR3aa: CASGFTLEGANGYTF
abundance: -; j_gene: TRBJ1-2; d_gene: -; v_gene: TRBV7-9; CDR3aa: CASSAEPLGYTF